This TCR beta chain emerged from a study of identical twins. A few counts support this clonotype. Antigen specificity is unknown. Regarding the study as a whole: Abundant cord blood beta clonotypes carried fewer insertions; memory repertoires showed none. Those out-of-frame alpha sequences shared by twins showed an excess of low generation probability. Analyses of zero insertions could be partly confounded by invariant MAIT and iNKT cells.

TCRdb called the 5' RACE reads again in MiXCR, with one record for every CDR3 protein. The table has around 960,000 distinct CDR3 sequences, 12% seen once. These data also featured in a second study, about yellow fever vaccine responses in identical twins. That work states: In identical twins, vaccine T cell responses appeared partly shared and partly individual.

The TCR comes from a woman under 30 in good health. The sequencing sample was made of PBMCs.

In DNA, the CDR3 is TGTGCCAGCAGCCCGGTAGGCATGAGCTCTGGGGCCAACGTCCTGACTTTC. As protein: CASSPVGMSSGANVLTF. The V call is TRBV6-1, the J call TRBJ2-6; D remains unclear. CDR1 is MNHNS, CDR2 SASEGT, per germline. V lost 6 bases to trimming and J lost 0 bases, with 15 bases between them. The CDR3 is 17 residues long.